The present T cell receptor beta chain was sequenced within a study of blood T cell repertoires in COVID-19 (dated by TCRdb to about 2020). Regarding the research as a whole: Samples from collaborators originated in the United States, Italy and Spain and spanned both the acute and convalescent phases of COVID-19. The sample metadata nearly always contained a de-identified subject ID, COVID-19 status, age in years and sex. The samples were drawn from the first 160 participants of the ongoing ImmuneRACE study and from some 1,300 subjects provided by 6 global collaborators. A freely available public database, intended as a resource for researchers studying the immune response to SARS-CoV-2, is where the repertoires were released. The dataset comprised deeply sampled blood TCRbeta repertoires from subjects exposed to, actively infected with, or recovered from COVID-19. The material from the prospective study consisted of cDNA or gDNA derived from T cells, B-cell-depleted T cells, or PBMCs. Where available, HLA class I and class II types were obtained from metadata supplied by the sample provider rather than from assay-based typing. The investigation overall reported the following: The amount of clinical and demographic metadata varied by source and participant and was provided uncurated.

The immunoSEQ Assay, a bias-controlled multiplex PCR, was used to amplify TCRbeta CDR3 regions from genomic DNA. Per the source publication's procedure: The number of nucleated cells in each sample was estimated by amplification of reference gene primers within the assay. To quantify the absolute abundance of each unique TCRbeta CDR3 rearrangement, sequence reads were collapsed and filtered. For each sample, productive Simpson clonality was calculated as the square root of Simpson's diversity index over productive rearrangements. Imported from immuneACCESS, the table was reduced by TCRdb to in-frame sequences with V and J called. These copies leave out some clones; in studies compared against another copy, an unresolved V gene accounts for under half, and the cause of the remainder is not known. V and J calls and clone size are given by that table; D and trimming were obtained from the DNA. This sample comprises approximately 68,000 clones, over 75% of them detected only once. The ten largest account for about 6.6% of the sample.

This clone was seen only a few times. Its specific antigen is unknown. Base qualities are missing; no much larger clone stands one base away. Collaborating institutions collected whole blood in K2EDTA tubes following their own protocols. For TCRbeta analysis, collaborator samples were shipped as frozen whole blood, as isolated PBMCs, or as DNA extracted from either sample type. V is cut back by 3 bases and J by 11 bases, with 9 bases in the junction unmatched. CDR1 and CDR2 are read off the germline V gene as MGHRA and YSYEKL. The CDR3, cysteine through phenylalanine, is 13 amino acids long. Here the CDR3 DNA is all that survives: 39 bases in frame from base 1.

This chain joins TRBV4-1 to TRBJ1-1; TRBD1 fits 7 bases in the junction. The specimen sequenced was peripheral blood. The source is a man over 45 with active COVID-19. The sequenced DNA is TGCGCCAGCAGCCACCTCGGACAGGTAGAGGCTTTCTTT. Its protein is CASSHLGQVEAFF.